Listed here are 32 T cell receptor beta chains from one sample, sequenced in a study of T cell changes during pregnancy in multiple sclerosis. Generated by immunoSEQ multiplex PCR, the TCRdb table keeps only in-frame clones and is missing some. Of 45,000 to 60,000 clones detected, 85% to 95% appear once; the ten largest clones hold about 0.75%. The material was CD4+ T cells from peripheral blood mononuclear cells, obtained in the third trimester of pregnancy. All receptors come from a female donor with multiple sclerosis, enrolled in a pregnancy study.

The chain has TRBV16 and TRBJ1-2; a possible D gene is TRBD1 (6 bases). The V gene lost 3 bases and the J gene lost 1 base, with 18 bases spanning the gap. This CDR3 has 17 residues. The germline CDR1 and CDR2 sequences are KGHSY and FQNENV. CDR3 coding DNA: TGTGCCAGCAGCCACGGAGCAGGGGCCCTTCTTAACTATGGCTACACCTTC. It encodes CASSHGAGALLNYGYTF.

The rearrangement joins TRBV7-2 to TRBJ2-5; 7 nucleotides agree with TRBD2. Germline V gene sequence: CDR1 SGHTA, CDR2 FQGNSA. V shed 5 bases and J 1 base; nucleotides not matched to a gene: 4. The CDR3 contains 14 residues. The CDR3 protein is CASSPGGAQETQYF. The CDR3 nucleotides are TGTGCCAGCAGCCCGGGAGGAGCCCAAGAGACCCAGTACTTC.

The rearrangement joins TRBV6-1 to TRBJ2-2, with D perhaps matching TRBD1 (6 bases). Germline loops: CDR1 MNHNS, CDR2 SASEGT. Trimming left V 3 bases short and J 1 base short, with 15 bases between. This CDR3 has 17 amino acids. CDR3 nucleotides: TGTGCCAGCAGTGACTTTGCCCTGACAGGGAACACCGGGGAGCTGTTTTTT. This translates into CASSDFALTGNTGELFF.

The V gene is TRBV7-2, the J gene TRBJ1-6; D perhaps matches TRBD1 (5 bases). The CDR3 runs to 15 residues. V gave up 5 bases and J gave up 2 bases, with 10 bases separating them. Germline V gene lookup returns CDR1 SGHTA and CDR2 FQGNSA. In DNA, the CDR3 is TGTGCCAGCAGCCCTGGACAAACCTATAATTCACCCCTCCACTTT. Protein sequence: CASSPGQTYNSPLHF.

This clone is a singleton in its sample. This CDR3 reads CASSPRIGQGVLSEQFF. The CDR3 nucleotides read TGTGCCAGCAGCCCTCGTATCGGGCAGGGGGTTTTGAGTGAGCAGTTCTTC. J is TRBJ2-1 and V is TRBV7-2; TRBD1 agrees at 7 bases. The CDR3 has 17 amino acids. CDR1 and CDR2 from the germline V gene are SGHTA and FQGNSA. V was clipped by 5 bases and J by 9 bases; unmatched bases: 19.

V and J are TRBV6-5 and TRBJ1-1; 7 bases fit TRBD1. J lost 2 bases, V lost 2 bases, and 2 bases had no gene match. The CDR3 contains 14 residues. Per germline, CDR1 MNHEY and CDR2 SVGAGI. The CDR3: CASSYGQVNTEAFF. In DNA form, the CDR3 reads TGTGCCAGCAGTTACGGACAGGTAAACACTGAAGCTTTCTTT.

DNA of the CDR3: TGCGCCAGCAGGGAGGGGACAGGGAACTATGGCTACACCTTC. Protein sequence: CASREGTGNYGYTF. This chain uses TRBV5-1 with TRBJ1-2, with TRBD1 identical over 9 bases. The CDR3 length is 14 residues. The junction had 4 bases not matched to a gene; V was cut back by 5 bases and J by 2 bases. Germline values: CDR1 SGHRS, CDR2 YFSETQ.

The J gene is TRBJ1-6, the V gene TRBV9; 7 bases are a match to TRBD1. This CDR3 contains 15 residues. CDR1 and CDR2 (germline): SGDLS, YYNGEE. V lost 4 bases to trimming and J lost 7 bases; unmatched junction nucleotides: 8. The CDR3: CASSTPDRRNSPLHF. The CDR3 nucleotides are TGTGCCAGCAGCACACCGGACAGGCGGAATTCACCCCTCCACTTT.

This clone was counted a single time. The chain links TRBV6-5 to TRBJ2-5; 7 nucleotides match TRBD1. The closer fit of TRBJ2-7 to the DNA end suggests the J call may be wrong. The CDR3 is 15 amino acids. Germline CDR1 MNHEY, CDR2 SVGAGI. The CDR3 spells CASSYPAGGSYEQYF. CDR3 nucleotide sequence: TGTGCCAGCAGTTACCCGGCAGGGGGCTCCTACGAGCAGTACTTC.

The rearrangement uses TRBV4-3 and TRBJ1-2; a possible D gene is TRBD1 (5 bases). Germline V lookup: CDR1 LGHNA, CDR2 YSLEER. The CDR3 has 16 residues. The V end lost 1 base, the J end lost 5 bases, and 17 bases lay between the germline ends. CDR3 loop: CASSQGDTVQGYGYTF. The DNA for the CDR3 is TGCGCCAGCAGCCAAGGAGATACCGTCCAGGGATATGGCTACACCTTC.

CDR3 sequence: CASSPTGQGARTGELFF. The CDR3 DNA follows: TGTGCCAGCTCACCCACGGGACAGGGGGCGAGGACCGGGGAGCTGTTTTTT. V gene TRBV18 combines with J gene TRBJ2-2; TRBD1 matches at 12 bases. The CDR3 loop spans 17 amino acids. Germline CDR1 and CDR2: KGHSH and LQKENI. V dropped 3 bases and J dropped 5; count of bases not matched to a gene: 7. The entire variable domain, with the rest obtained from reference TRBV18 and TRBJ2-2, is as follows: NAGVMQNPRHLVRRRGQEARLRCSPMKGHSHVYWYRQLPEEGLKFMVYLQKENIIDESGMPKERFSAEFPKEGPSILRIQQVVRGDSAAYFCASSPTGQGARTGELFFGEGSRLTVL.

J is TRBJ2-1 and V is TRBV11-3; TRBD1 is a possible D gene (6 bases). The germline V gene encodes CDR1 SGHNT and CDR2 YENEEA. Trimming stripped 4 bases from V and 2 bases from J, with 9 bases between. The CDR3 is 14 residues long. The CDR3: CASSSTGTYNEQFF. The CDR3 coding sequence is TGTGCCAGCAGCTCTACAGGGACCTACAATGAGCAGTTCTTC.

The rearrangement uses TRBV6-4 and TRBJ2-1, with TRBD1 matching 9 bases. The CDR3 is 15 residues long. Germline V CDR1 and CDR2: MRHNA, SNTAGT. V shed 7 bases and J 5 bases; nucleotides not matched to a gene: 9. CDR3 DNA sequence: TGTGCCAGCAACAACCCCGGGACAGGGAACAATGAGCAGTTCTTC. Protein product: CASNNPGTGNNEQFF.

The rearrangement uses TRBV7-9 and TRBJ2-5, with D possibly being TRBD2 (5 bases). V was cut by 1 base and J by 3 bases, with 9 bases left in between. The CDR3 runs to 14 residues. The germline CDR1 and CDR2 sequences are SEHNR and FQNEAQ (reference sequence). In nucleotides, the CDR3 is TGTGCCAGCAGCTTAGGGGCGCGGGAAGAGACCCAGTACTTC. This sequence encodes CASSLGAREETQYF.

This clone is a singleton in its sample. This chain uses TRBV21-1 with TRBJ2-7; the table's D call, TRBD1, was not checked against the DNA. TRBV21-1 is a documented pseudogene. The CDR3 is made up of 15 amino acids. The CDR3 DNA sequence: TGTGCCAGCAGCAAGTCTGACAGGACCCCGACCGAGCAGTACTTC. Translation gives CASSKSDRTPTEQYF.

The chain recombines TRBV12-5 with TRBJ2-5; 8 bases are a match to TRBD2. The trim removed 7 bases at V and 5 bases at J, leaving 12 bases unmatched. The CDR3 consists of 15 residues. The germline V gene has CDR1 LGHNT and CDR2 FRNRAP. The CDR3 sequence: CASVPGSGGRETQYF. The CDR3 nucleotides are TGTGCTAGTGTCCCGGGTTCGGGGGGGAGGGAGACCCAGTACTTC. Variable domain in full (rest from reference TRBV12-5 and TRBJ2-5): DARVTQTPRHKVTEMGQEVTMRCQPILGHNTVFWYRQTMMQGLELLAYFRNRAPLDDSGMPKDRFSAEMPDATLATLKIQPSEPRDSAVYFCASVPGSGGRETQYFGPGTRLLVL.

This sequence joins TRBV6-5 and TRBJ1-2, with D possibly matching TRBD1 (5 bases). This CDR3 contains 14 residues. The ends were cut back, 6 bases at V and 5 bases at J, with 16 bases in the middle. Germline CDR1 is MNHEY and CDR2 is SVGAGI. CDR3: CASRHRDSGYGYTF. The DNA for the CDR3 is TGTGCCAGCAGGCACCGGGACTCGGGGTATGGCTACACCTTC.

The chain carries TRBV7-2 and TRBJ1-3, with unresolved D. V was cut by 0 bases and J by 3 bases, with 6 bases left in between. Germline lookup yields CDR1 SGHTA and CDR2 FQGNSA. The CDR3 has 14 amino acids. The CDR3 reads CASSLAHSGNTIYF. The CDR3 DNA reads TGTGCCAGCAGCTTAGCGCACAGTGGAAACACCATATATTTT.

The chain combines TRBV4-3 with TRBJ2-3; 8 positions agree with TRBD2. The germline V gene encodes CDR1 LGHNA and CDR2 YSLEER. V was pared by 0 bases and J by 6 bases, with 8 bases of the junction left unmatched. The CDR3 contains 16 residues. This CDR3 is CASSQESSGGRDTQYF. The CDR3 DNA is TGCGCCAGCAGCCAAGAATCGAGCGGGGGCCGGGATACGCAGTATTTT.

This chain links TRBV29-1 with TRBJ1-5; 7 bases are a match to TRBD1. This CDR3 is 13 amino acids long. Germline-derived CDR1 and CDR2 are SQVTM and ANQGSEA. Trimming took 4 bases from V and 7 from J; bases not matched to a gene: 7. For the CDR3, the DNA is TGCAGCGTTGGGGGTGGAGGGGGCCAGCCCCAGCATTTT. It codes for CSVGGGGGQPQHF.

The CDR3 DNA sequence: TGTGCCAGCAGCCAGTCCGGGATACTCTATGGCTACACCTTC. Its protein is CASSQSGILYGYTF. The chain employs TRBV6-5 and TRBJ1-2, with D unclear. Germline assignment: CDR1 MNHEY and CDR2 SVGAGI. V lost 6 bases and J lost 4, with 15 bases in between. CDR3 length: 14 residues.

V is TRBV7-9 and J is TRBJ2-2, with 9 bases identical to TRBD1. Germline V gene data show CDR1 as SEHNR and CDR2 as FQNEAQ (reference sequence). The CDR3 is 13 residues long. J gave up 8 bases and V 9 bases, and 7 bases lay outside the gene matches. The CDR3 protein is CASATGGWGELFF. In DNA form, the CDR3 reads TGTGCCAGTGCTACAGGGGGCTGGGGGGAGCTGTTTTTT.

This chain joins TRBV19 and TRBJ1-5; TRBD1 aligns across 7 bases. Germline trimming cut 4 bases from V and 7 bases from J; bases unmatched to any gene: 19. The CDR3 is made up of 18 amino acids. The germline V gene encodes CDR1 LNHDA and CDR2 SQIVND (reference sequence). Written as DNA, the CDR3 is TGTGCCAGTAGTACGACAGGGATCCCCTTAGGAGAGGAACAGCCCCAGCATTTT. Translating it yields CASSTTGIPLGEEQPQHF.

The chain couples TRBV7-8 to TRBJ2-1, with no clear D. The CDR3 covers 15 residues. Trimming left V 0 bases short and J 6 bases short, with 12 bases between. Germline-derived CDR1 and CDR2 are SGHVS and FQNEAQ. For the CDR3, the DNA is TGTGCCAGCAGCTTAGCCGCCGCAGGATTCAATGAGCAGTTCTTC. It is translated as CASSLAAAGFNEQFF.

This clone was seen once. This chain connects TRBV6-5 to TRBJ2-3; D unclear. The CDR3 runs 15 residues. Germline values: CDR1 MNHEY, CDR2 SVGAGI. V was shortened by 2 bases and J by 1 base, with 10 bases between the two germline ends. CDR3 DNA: TGTGCCAGCAGTTACGCGAATCTGGGCACAGATACGCAGTATTTT. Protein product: CASSYANLGTDTQYF.

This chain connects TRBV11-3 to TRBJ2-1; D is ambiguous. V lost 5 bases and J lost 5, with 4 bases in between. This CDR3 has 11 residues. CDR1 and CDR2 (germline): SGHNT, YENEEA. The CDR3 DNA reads TGTGCCAGCAGCAGCGACAATGAGCAGTTCTTC. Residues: CASSSDNEQFF.

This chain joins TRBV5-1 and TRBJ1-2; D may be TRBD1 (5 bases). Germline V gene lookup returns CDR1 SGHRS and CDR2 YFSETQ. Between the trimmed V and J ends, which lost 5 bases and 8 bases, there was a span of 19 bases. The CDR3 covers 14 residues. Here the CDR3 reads CASSLVVSGDGYTF. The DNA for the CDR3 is TGCGCCAGCAGTCTGGTGGTATCGGGGGACGGCTACACCTTC.

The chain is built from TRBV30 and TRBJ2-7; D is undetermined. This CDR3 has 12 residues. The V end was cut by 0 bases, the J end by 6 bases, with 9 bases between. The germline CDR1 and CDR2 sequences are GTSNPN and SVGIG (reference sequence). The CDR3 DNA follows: TGTGCCTGGAGTGTACGAGGTGGCGAGCAGTACTTC. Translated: CAWSVRGGEQYF.

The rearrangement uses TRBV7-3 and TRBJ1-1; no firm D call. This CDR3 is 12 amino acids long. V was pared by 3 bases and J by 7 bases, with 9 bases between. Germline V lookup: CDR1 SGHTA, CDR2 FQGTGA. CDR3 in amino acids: CASSFQASEAFF. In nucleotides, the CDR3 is TGTGCCAGCAGCTTTCAGGCCAGTGAAGCTTTCTTT.

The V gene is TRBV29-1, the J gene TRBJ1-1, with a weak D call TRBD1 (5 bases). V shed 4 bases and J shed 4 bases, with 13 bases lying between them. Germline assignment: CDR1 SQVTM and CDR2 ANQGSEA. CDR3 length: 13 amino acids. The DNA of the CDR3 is TGCAGCGTTGGCCAGTCTGGGGCCACTGAAGCTTTCTTT. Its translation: CSVGQSGATEAFF.

In nucleotides, the CDR3 is TGCGCCAGCAGCCAACTGGGACAGGGGGCAGGCTATGGCTACACCTTC. Protein: CASSQLGQGAGYGYTF. V usage is TRBV4-3 and J usage is TRBJ1-2; 12 nucleotides align to TRBD1. CDR3 length equals 16 residues. In germline, CDR1 is LGHNA, CDR2 YSLEER. With 2 bases clipped from V and 4 bases from J, the junction kept 5 bases outside the gene matches.

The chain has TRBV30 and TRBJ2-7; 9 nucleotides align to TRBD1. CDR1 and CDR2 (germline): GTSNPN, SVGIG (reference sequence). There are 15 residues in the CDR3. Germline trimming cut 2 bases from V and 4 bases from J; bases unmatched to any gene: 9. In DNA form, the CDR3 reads TGTGCCTGGAGTCCACTCCCGGGACAGGGATACGAGCAGTACTTC. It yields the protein CAWSPLPGQGYEQYF.